Below are 20 T cell receptor beta chains sequenced from a single sample in a study of blood T cell repertoires in COVID-19. Sequencing used immunoSEQ multiplex PCR; TCRdb keeps in-frame clones, though not all of them. The sample includes under 250,000 clones, 80% to 85% of them seen just once. The source material was peripheral blood. These receptors were obtained from a young woman who had recovered from COVID-19.

J is TRBJ2-1 and V is TRBV4-2; 8 bases line up with TRBD2. J gave up 1 base and V 0 bases, and 5 bases lay outside the gene matches. This CDR3 is built from 17 residues. CDR1 is LGHNA, CDR2 YNFKEQ, per germline. Written as DNA, the CDR3 is TGTGCCAGCAGCCAAGATAATAGCGGGAATTCCTACAATGAGCAGTTCTTC. This encodes CASSQDNSGNSYNEQFF.

The rearrangement links TRBV28 to TRBJ2-5; D is ambiguous. The CDR3 has 16 residues. V was trimmed by 1 base and J by 4 bases, leaving 16 bases between them. CDR1 is MDHEN, CDR2 SYDVKM, per germline. The CDR3 nucleotides are TGTGCCAGCAGTTTATCAGGCAGATCGGTCAGAGAGACCCAGTACTTC. Its translation: CASSLSGRSVRETQYF. Complete variable domain (other parts from reference TRBV28 and TRBJ2-5): DVKVTQSSRYLVKRTGEKVFLECVQDMDHENMFWYRQDPGLGLRLIYFSYDVKMKEKGDIPEGYSVSREKKERFSLILESASTNQTSMYLCASSLSGRSVRETQYFGPGTRLLVL.

This sequence joins TRBV6-5 and TRBJ2-3; possibly TRBD2 for D (5 bases). V was clipped by 6 bases and J by 3 bases, with 13 bases between them. Germline CDR1 MNHEY, CDR2 SVGAGI. This CDR3 has 14 amino acids. The CDR3 is CASSLDTRTDTQYF. CDR3 in DNA: TGTGCCAGCAGCCTCGATACTAGGACAGATACGCAGTATTTT.

The DNA for the CDR3 is TGTGCCAGTACCCGCGACAGGCCTCACATGAACACTGAAGCTTTCTTT. Translated, it gives CASTRDRPHMNTEAFF. The gene calls are TRBV19 and TRBJ1-1; TRBD1 is a possible D gene (6 bases). Between the trimmed V and J ends, which lost 7 bases and 0 bases, there was a span of 18 bases. Looked up from germline, CDR1 is LNHDA and CDR2 is SQIVND (reference sequence). This CDR3 region has 16 residues.

The chain employs TRBV6-6 and TRBJ1-3, with D possibly TRBD1 on 6 matching bases. V lost 5 bases to trimming and J lost 0 bases, with 23 bases between them. Germline values: CDR1 MNHNY, CDR2 SVGAGI (reference sequence). The CDR3 extends over 19 amino acids. For the CDR3, the DNA is TGTGCCAGCAGTCACGCCCGCGGACAGCGGCCTTACTCTGGAAACACCATATATTTT. Protein sequence: CASSHARGQRPYSGNTIYF.

The V gene is TRBV19, the J gene TRBJ2-1; 12 nucleotides agree with TRBD1. The germline V gene encodes CDR1 LNHDA and CDR2 SQIVND (reference sequence). Unmatched junction bases numbered 1, after V lost 4 bases and J lost 6 bases. The length of the CDR3 is 14 residues. DNA of the CDR3: TGTGCCAGTAGTAGGGACAGGGGGCTCAATGAGCAGTTCTTC. The encoded protein is CASSRDRGLNEQFF.

The rearrangement links TRBV21-1 to TRBJ1-5. TRBV21-1 is given as a pseudogene. The CDR3 loop spans 14 amino acids. In DNA form, the CDR3 reads TGTGCCAGCAGCAAAATGAGGGTTTGGCAGCCCCAGCATTTT. Translating it yields CASSKMRVWQPQHF.

This chain links TRBV24-1 with TRBJ2-7, with 7 bases identical to TRBD2. Germline V lookup: CDR1 KGHDR, CDR2 SFDVKD. CDR3 length: 13 residues. V was clipped by 4 bases and J by 3 bases; unmatched bases: 2. The DNA for the CDR3 is TGTGCCACCAGTGACCCTAGCGGCTACGAGCAGTACTTC. Its protein product is CATSDPSGYEQYF.

In regard to this clone: One junction end does not reproduce the germline sequence, and a read error may be involved. The rearrangement joins TRBV4-1 to TRBJ2-1, with TRBD1 identical over 9 bases. The CDR3 runs to 21 residues. Germline V gene lookup returns CDR1 MGHRA and CDR2 YSYEKL. CDR3 nucleotides: TGCGCCAGCACCCAAACCCGGGACAGGGTTGCGGGCGGGCGTGCCGGCGTAGGGCAGTTCTTC. It encodes CASTQTRDRVAGGRAGVGQFF.

The V gene is TRBV25-1, the J gene TRBJ2-1, with no clear D. Germline V gene lookup returns CDR1 MGHDK and CDR2 SYGVNS. V shed 8 bases and J shed 9 bases, with 17 bases lying between them. The CDR3 is made up of 13 amino acids. CDR3 sequence: CASVNQPWAEQFF. CDR3 nucleotides: TGTGCCAGCGTCAACCAGCCCTGGGCTGAGCAGTTCTTC.

The chain carries TRBV29-1 and TRBJ1-2, with D possibly TRBD1 on 6 matching bases. The germline gives CDR1 SQVTM, CDR2 ANQGSEA. V was trimmed by 1 base and J by 8 bases, leaving 14 bases between them. The CDR3 runs to 13 residues. This CDR3 reads CSVEGAQGQGYTF. CDR3 nucleotide sequence: TGCAGCGTTGAAGGAGCACAGGGTCAGGGCTACACCTTC.

The chain recombines TRBV18 with TRBJ1-3; a weak D match, TRBD1 (6 bases). The germline V and J ends were trimmed by 3 bases and 4 bases, with 19 bases remaining between them. Germline V gene data show CDR1 as KGHSH and CDR2 as LQKENI. This CDR3 comprises 17 residues. As DNA, the CDR3 is TGTGCCAGCTCACCCCGATCCCCACAGGGAGCGGGAAACACCATATATTTT. Amino acids: CASSPRSPQGAGNTIYF.

The V gene is TRBV9, the J gene TRBJ2-2, with 7 bases identical to TRBD1. There are 13 residues in the CDR3. Germline V gene data show CDR1 as SGDLS and CDR2 as YYNGEE. With V trimmed by 5 bases and J by 6 bases, 4 bases remained unmatched. DNA for the CDR3: TGTGCCAGCAGTCGACAGGGAGCCGGGGAGCTGTTTTTT. Encoded protein: CASSRQGAGELFF.

Note on this clone: One junction end does not reproduce the germline sequence, and a read error may be involved. V and J are TRBV7-7 and TRBJ2-2; D is possibly TRBD1 (5 bases). The CDR3 runs to 16 residues. From germline, CDR1 is SSHAT and CDR2 FNYEAQ (reference sequence). The CDR3: CASSSSAGHPTGELFF. CDR3 bases: TGTGCTAGCAGCTCCTCAGCAGGACACCCCACCGGGGAGCTGTTTTTT.

The V gene is TRBV24-1, the J gene TRBJ2-1; a weak D match, TRBD1 (5 bases). CDR3 length equals 15 residues. The germline gives CDR1 KGHDR, CDR2 SFDVKD. Trimming stripped 1 base from V and 6 bases from J, with 12 bases between. CDR3 coding DNA: TGTGCCACCAGTGATTTTAGGGGAAATGTCAATGAGCAGTTCTTC. This sequence encodes CATSDFRGNVNEQFF.

CDR3 amino acids: CASSSQGAGNTEAFF. Here the CDR3 DNA reads TGTGCCAGCAGTTCGCAGGGGGCAGGGAACACTGAAGCTTTCTTT. V and J are TRBV6-2 or TRBV6-3 and TRBJ1-1, with 8 bases fitting TRBD1. The V and J ends lost 4 bases and 1 base, in that order; junction bases with no gene match: 5. The CDR3 is 15 amino acids. CDR1 MNHEY and CDR2 SVGEGT come from the germline V gene.

This clone turned up a few times. This sequence joins TRBV7-3 and TRBJ1-2, with 8 bases fitting TRBD1. The CDR3 runs 13 residues. Germline CDR1 reads SGHTA; CDR2 reads FQGTGA. The ends lost 5 bases at V and 6 bases at J; junction bases unmatched: 5. CDR3 sequence (DNA): TGTGCCAGCAGCGAAGGACAGGGCAATGGCTACACCTTC. Translation gives CASSEGQGNGYTF.

Note on this clone: A read error may account for a junction end that differs from germline. The chain recombines TRBV7-2 with TRBJ2-3; 10 bases agree with TRBD2. The V gene's germline CDR1 is SGHTA and CDR2 FQGNSA. The CDR3 contains 15 residues. Here the CDR3 DNA reads TGTGCCAGCAGCCTAGCGGGAGTGTCAGGAGATACGCAGTATTTT. It encodes CASSLAGVSGDTQYF.

This chain connects TRBV30 to TRBJ2-5; TRBD2 agrees at 13 bases. After removal of 3 bases from V and 14 bases from J, the junction contained 9 bases not matched to a gene. The CDR3 is made up of 13 amino acids. Germline CDR1 is GTSNPN and CDR2 is SVGIG (reference sequence). In nucleotides, the CDR3 is TGTGCCTGGAGGGACACTAGCGGGAGGGCCGGTTACTTC. Amino acid sequence: CAWRDTSGRAGYF.

V and J are TRBV2 and TRBJ2-2, with 9 positions matching TRBD1. The CDR3 totals 13 residues. Germline lookup yields CDR1 SNHLY and CDR2 FYNNEI. CDR3 nucleotides: TGTGGGGCCCGGACAGGGGAATCCGGGGAGCTGTTTTTT. Translated, it gives CGARTGESGELFF.